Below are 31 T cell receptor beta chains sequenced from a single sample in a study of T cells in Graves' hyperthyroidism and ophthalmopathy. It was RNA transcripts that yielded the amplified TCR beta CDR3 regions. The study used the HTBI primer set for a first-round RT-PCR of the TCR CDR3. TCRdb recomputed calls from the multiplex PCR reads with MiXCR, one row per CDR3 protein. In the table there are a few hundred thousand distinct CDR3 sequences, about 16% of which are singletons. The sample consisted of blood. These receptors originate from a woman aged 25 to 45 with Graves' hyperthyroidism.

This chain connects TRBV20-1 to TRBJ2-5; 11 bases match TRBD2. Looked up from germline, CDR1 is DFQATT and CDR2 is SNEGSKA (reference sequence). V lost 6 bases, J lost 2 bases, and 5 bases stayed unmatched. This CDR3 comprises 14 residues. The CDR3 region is CSAKGTSGQETQYF. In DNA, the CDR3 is TGCAGTGCCAAGGGGACTAGCGGACAAGAGACCCAGTACTTC.

CDR3 nucleotides: TGTGCCACGGAGGACCAATCCTACAATGAGCAGTTCTTC. It translates to CATEDQSYNEQFF. V usage is TRBV10-3 and J usage is TRBJ2-1; TRBD2 is a possible D gene (5 bases). The V gene's germline CDR1 is ENHRY and CDR2 SYGVKD. The CDR3 spans 13 residues. With 10 bases removed from V and 1 base from J, the gap between germline ends came to 11 bases.

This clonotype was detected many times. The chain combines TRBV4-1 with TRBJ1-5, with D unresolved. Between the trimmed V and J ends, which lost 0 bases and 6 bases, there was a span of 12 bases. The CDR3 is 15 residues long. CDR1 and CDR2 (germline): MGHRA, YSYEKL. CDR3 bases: TGCGCCAGCAGCCAAGAGATGGGGTGGATTCAGCCCCAGCATTTT. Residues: CASSQEMGWIQPQHF.

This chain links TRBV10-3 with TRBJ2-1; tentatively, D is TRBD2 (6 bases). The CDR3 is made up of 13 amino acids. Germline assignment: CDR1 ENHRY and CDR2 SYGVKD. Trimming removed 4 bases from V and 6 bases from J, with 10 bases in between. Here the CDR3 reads CAISAGVANEQFF. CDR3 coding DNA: TGTGCCATCAGTGCGGGAGTCGCCAATGAGCAGTTCTTC.

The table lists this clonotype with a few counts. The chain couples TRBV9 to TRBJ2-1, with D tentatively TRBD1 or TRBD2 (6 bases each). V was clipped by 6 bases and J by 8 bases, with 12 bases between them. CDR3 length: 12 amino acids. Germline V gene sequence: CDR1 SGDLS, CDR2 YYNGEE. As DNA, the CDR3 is TGTGCCAGCAACGGGGGCAGCGATGAGCAGTTCTTC. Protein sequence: CASNGGSDEQFF.

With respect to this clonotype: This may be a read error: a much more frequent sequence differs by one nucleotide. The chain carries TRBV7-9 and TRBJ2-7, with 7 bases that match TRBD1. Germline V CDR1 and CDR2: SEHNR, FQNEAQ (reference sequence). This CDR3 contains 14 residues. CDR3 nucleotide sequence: TGTGCCGGCAGCGAAGACAGGGTTTCCTACGAGCAGTACTTC. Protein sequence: CAGSEDRVSYEQYF. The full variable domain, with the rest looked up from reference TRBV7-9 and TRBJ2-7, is DTGVSQNPRHKITKRGQNVTFRCDPISEHNRLYWYRQTLGQGPEFLTYFQNEAQLEKSRLLSDRFSAERPKGSFSTLEIQRTEQGDSAMYLCAGSEDRVSYEQYFGPGTRLTVT.

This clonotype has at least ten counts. The CDR3 bases are TGTGCCATCAGTGATTCCGGGACTAGCGGAAGTTACAATGAGCAGTTCTTC. This encodes CAISDSGTSGSYNEQFF. The chain recombines TRBV10-3 with TRBJ2-1; the match to TRBD2 covers 11 bases. The CDR3 length is 17 residues. J was trimmed by 4 bases and V by 3 bases; bases with no gene match: 8. Germline CDR1 ENHRY, CDR2 SYGVKD.

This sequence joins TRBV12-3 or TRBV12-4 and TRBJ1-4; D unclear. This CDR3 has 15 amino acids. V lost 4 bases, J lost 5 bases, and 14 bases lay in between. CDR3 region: CASSWRTGVNEKLFF. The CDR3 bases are TGTGCCAGCAGTTGGAGGACCGGGGTGAATGAAAAACTGTTTTTT.

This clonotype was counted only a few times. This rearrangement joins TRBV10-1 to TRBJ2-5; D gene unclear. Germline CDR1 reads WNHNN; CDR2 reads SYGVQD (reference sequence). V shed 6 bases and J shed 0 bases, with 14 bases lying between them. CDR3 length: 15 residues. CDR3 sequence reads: CASSGEQTYQETQYF. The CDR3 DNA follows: TGCGCCAGCAGCGGCGAACAGACGTACCAAGAGACCCAGTACTTC.

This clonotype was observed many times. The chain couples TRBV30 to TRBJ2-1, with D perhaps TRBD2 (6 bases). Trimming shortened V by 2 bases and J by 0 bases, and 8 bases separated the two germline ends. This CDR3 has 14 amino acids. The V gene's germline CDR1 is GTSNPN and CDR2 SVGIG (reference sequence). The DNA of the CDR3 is TGTGCCTGGAGTTTCGGGAGCTCCTACAATGAGCAGTTCTTC. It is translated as CAWSFGSSYNEQFF.

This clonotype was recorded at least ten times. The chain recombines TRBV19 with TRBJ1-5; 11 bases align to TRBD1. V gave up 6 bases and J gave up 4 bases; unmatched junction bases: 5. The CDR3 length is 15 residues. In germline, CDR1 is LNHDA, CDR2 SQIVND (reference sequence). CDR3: CASSVGTGGNQPQHF. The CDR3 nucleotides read TGTGCCAGTAGCGTCGGGACAGGGGGAAATCAGCCCCAGCATTTT.

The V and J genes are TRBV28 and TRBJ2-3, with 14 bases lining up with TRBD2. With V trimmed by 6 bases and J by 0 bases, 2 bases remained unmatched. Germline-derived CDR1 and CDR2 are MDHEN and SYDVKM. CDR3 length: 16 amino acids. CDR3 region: CASRGTSGRSTDTQYF. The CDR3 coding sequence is TGTGCCAGCAGGGGGACTAGCGGGAGAAGCACAGATACGCAGTATTTT.

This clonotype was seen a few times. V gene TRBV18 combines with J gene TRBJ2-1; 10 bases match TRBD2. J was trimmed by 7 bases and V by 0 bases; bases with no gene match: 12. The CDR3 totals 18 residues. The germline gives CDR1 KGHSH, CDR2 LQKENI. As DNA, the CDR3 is TGTGCCAGCTCACCACCTTTCCCTAGCGGGAGCAAATTAAATGAGCAGTTCTTC. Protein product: CASSPPFPSGSKLNEQFF.

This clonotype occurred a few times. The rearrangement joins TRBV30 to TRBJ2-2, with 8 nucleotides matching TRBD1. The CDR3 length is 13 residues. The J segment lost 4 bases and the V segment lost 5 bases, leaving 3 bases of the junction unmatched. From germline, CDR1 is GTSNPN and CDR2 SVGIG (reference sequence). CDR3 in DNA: TGTGCCTGGCAGGGGGCGGGCACCGGGGAGCTGTTTTTT. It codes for CAWQGAGTGELFF.

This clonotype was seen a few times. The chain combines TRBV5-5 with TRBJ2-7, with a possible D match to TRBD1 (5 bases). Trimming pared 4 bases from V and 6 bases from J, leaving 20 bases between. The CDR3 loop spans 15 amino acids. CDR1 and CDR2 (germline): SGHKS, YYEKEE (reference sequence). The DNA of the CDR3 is TGTGCCAGCAGCCCACCCGGGCAGGGTATCGGCGAGCAGTACTTC. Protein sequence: CASSPPGQGIGEQYF.

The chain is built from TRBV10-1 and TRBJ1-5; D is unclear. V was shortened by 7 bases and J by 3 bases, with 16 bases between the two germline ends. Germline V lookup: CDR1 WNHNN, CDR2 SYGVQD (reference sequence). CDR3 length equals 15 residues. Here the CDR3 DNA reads TGCGCCAGCAACCCCCGGGAAAGCCTCAATCAGCCCCAGCATTTT. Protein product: CASNPRESLNQPQHF.

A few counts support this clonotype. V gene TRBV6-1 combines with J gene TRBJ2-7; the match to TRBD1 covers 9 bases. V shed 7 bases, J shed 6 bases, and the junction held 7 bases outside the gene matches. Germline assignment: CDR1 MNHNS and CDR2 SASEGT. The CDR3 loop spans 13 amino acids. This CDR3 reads CASNLDRGGEQYF. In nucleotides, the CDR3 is TGTGCCAGCAATCTGGACAGGGGCGGCGAGCAGTACTTC.

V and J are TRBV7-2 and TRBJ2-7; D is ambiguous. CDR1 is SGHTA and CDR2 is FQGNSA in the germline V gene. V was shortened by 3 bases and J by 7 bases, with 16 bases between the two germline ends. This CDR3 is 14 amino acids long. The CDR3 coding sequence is TGTGCCAGCAGCTTGGACCCAGGCCCGAGGGAGCAGTACTTC. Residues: CASSLDPGPREQYF.

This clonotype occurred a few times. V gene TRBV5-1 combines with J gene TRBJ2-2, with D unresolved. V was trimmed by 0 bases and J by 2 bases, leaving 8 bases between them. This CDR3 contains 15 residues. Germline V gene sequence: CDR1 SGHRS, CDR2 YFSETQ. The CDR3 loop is CASSLEASNTGELFF. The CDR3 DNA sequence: TGCGCCAGCAGCTTGGAGGCCTCTAACACCGGGGAGCTGTTTTTT.

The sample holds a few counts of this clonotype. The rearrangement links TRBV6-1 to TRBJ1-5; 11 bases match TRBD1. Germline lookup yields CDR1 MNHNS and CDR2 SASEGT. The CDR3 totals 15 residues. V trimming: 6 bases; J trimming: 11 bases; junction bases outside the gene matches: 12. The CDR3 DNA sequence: TGTGCCAGCAGCGCCCGGGACAGGGGGTCCCTGACCCAGCATTTT. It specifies CASSARDRGSLTQHF.

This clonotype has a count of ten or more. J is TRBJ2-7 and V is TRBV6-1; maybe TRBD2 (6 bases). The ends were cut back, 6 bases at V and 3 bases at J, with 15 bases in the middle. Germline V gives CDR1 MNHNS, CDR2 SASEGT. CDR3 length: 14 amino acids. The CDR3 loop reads CASSQFGGGYEQYF. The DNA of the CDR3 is TGTGCCAGCAGCCAATTCGGGGGAGGCTACGAGCAGTACTTC.

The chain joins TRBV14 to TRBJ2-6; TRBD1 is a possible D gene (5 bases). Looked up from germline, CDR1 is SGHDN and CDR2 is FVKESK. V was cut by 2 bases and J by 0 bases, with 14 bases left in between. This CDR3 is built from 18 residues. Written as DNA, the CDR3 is TGTGCCAGCAGCCAAAAAGTCAGGGCGAGCTCTGGGGCCAACGTCCTGACTTTC. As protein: CASSQKVRASSGANVLTF.

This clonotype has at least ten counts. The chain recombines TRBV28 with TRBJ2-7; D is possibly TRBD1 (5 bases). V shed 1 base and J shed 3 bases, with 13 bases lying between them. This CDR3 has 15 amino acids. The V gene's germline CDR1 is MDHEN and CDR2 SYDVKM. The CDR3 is CASSLSQQGDYEQYF. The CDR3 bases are TGTGCCAGCAGTTTATCGCAGCAGGGTGACTACGAGCAGTACTTC.

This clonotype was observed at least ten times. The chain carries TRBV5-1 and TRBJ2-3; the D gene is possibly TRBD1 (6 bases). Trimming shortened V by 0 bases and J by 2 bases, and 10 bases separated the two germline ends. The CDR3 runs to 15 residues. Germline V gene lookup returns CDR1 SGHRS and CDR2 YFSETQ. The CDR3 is CASSLGGQLTDTQYF. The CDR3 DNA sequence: TGCGCCAGCAGCTTGGGTGGACAGCTCACAGATACGCAGTATTTT.

DNA for the CDR3: TGCAGTGCTAGAGCCGGACAGGGGGCTAAGACCCAGTACTTC. Its protein product is CSARAGQGAKTQYF. The chain combines TRBV20-1 with TRBJ2-5; TRBD1 aligns across 11 bases. This CDR3 has 14 amino acids. Germline V gene sequence: CDR1 DFQATT, CDR2 SNEGSKA (reference sequence). The junction had 4 bases not matched to a gene; V was cut back by 1 base and J by 6 bases.

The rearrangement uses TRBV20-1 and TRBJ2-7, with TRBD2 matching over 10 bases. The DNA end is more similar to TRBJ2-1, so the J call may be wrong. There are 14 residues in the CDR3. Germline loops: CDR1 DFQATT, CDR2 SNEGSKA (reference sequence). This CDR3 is CSANLAGVSYEQFF. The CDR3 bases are TGCAGTGCTAATCTAGCGGGAGTTTCCTACGAGCAGTTCTTC.

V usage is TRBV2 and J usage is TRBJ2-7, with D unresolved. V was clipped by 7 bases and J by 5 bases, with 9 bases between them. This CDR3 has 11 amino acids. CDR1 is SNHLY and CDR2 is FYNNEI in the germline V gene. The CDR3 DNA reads TGTGCCAGCAACGCGTTCAACGAGCAGTACTTC. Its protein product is CASNAFNEQYF. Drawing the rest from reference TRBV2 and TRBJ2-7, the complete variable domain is EPEVTQTPSHQVTQMGQEVILRCVPISNHLYFYWYRQILGQKVEFLVSFYNNEISEKSEIFDDQFSVERPDGSNFTLKIRSTKLEDSAMYFCASNAFNEQYFGPGTRLTVT.

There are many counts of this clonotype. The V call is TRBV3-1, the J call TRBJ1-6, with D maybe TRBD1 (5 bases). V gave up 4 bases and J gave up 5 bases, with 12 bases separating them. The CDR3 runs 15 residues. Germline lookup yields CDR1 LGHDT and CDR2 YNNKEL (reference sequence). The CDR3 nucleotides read TGTGCCAGCAGCCCCAAGGGACGGAATAATTCACCCCTCCACTTT. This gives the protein CASSPKGRNNSPLHF.

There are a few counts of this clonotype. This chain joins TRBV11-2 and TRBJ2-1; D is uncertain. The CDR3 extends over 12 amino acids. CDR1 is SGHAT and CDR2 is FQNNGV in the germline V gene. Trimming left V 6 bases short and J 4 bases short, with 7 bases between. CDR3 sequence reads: CASRNLYNEQFF. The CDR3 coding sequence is TGTGCCAGCAGGAACTTGTACAATGAGCAGTTCTTC.

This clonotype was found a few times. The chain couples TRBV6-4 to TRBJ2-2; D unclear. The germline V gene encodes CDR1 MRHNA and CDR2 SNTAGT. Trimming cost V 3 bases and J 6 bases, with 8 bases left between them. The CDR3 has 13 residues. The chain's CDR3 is CASSDGSAGELFF. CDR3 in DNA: TGTGCCAGCAGTGATGGATCGGCCGGGGAGCTGTTTTTT.

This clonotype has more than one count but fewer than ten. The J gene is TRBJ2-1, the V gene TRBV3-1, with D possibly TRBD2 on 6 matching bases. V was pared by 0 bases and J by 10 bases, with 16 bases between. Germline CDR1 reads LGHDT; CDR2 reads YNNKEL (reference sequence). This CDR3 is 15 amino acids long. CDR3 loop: CASSQDASGGREQFF. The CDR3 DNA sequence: TGTGCCAGCAGCCAAGATGCAAGCGGAGGGCGGGAGCAGTTCTTC.